A single sample is the source of the 17 T cell receptor beta chains below, sequenced in a study of T cells expressing NK-cell markers. Each CDR3 protein gets one entry in TCRdb, which reprocessed the 5' RACE reads and gives no DNA. Its clone listing holds under 200,000 distinct CDR3 sequences. The sample taken for sequencing was blood T cells: a sorted CD56 or NKG2C T cell subset, CD4+ or CD8+ T cells, or bulk PBMC T cells (not recorded which). The receptors were sampled from a woman between 18 and 69 years old in good health.

V gene TRBV6-1 combines with J gene TRBJ1-6; TCRdb outputs TRBD1, but without DNA this stays unchecked. Germline V gene lookup returns CDR1 MNHNS and CDR2 SASEGT. The CDR3 is 14 residues long. CDR3 loop: CASRTVYNNSPLHF.

The chain joins TRBV28 to TRBJ2-7; the D call from TCRdb, TRBD1, cannot be confirmed without DNA. The CDR3 has 16 amino acids. The germline V gene encodes CDR1 MDHEN and CDR2 SYDVKM. The CDR3 loop is CASRLQGQGTSYEQYF. Drawing the rest from reference TRBV28 and TRBJ2-7, the complete variable domain is DVKVTQSSRYLVKRTGEKVFLECVQDMDHENMFWYRQDPGLGLRLIYFSYDVKMKEKGDIPEGYSVSREKKERFSLILESASTNQTSMYLCASRLQGQGTSYEQYFGPGTRLTVT.

The chain is built from TRBV28 and TRBJ2-5; there is no DNA to check the TCRdb D call of TRBD2. Germline loops: CDR1 MDHEN, CDR2 SYDVKM. CDR3 length: 11 residues. The CDR3 loop reads CASREGETQYF. Using reference TRBV28 and TRBJ2-5 for the parts outside the CDR3, the full variable domain is DVKVTQSSRYLVKRTGEKVFLECVQDMDHENMFWYRQDPGLGLRLIYFSYDVKMKEKGDIPEGYSVSREKKERFSLILESASTNQTSMYLCASREGETQYFGPGTRLLVL.

V and J are TRBV5-1 and TRBJ2-5; TCRdb's D gene call, TRBD2, goes unchecked for lack of DNA. Germline V gene sequence: CDR1 SGHRS, CDR2 YFSETQ. This CDR3 comprises 16 residues. The CDR3: CASSLGARLSGETQYF. The full variable domain, rest sourced from reference TRBV5-1 and TRBJ2-5, is KAGVTQTPRYLIKTRGQQVTLSCSPISGHRSVSWYQQTPGQGLQFLFEYFSETQRNKGNFPGRFSGRQFSNSRSEMNVSTLELGDSALYLCASSLGARLSGETQYFGPGTRLLVL.

The genes are TRBV6-1 and TRBJ2-1; TCRdb's D gene call, TRBD1, goes unchecked for lack of DNA. The CDR3 loop spans 17 amino acids. CDR1 MNHNS and CDR2 SASEGT come from the germline V gene. The chain's CDR3 is CASPPQDSMPSYNEQFF.

CDR3: CASSQAAAALHF. The chain recombines TRBV14 with TRBJ1-6. Germline CDR1 and CDR2: SGHDN and FVKESK. The CDR3 runs 12 residues.

The J gene is TRBJ1-2, the V gene TRBV29-1; TCRdb lists TRBD1, though no DNA is available to test this call. Germline CDR1 and CDR2: SQVTM and ANQGSEA. This CDR3 is 12 amino acids long. CDR3 loop: CSVAGQGGYGTF.

This sequence joins TRBV5-1 and TRBJ2-3. Germline V gives CDR1 SGHRS, CDR2 YFSETQ. The CDR3 runs to 15 residues. CDR3 loop: CASSVSGPGTDTQYF.

The V and J genes are TRBV7-2 and TRBJ2-2; TCRdb names TRBD1, which stays unverified in the absence of DNA. The CDR3 sequence is 17 residues long. From germline, CDR1 is SGHTA and CDR2 FQGNSA. The CDR3: CASSFPLSVANTGELFF.

J is TRBJ2-7 and V is TRBV6-1; checking the TCRdb D call of TRBD1 is not possible without DNA. Looked up from germline, CDR1 is MNHNS and CDR2 is SASEGT. This CDR3 has 14 residues. The CDR3 loop reads CASSGQRSSYEQYF.

The rearrangement joins TRBV20-1 to TRBJ2-5; the D gene TCRdb calls, TRBD1, cannot be checked with no DNA. Germline CDR1 reads DFQATT; CDR2 reads SNEGSKA (reference sequence). The CDR3 runs to 14 residues. The CDR3 is CSAEGQGAPETQYF.

V usage is TRBV19 and J usage is TRBJ1-4; the D call from TCRdb, TRBD1, cannot be confirmed without DNA. The CDR3 extends over 15 amino acids. Germline loops: CDR1 LNHDA, CDR2 SQIVND (reference sequence). CDR3: CASSTTGSTNEKLFF.

This chain connects TRBV7-9 to TRBJ2-1; the D call of TRBD2 rests on TCRdb alone, since no DNA is present to check it. Germline CDR1 SEHNR, CDR2 FQNEAQ (reference sequence). The length of the CDR3 is 16 residues. The CDR3 sequence: CASSSRGLAGAIEQFF.

This sequence joins TRBV10-3 and TRBJ2-5; TCRdb's D call, TRBD2, is unchecked because there is no DNA. The CDR3 extends over 16 amino acids. Looked up from germline, CDR1 is ENHRY and CDR2 is SYGVKD. The CDR3 is CAIRPGLAGGPETQYF.

The chain couples TRBV5-1 to TRBJ1-1; TCRdb outputs TRBD1, but without DNA this stays unchecked. The germline gives CDR1 SGHRS, CDR2 YFSETQ. This CDR3 comprises 14 residues. The CDR3 region is CASSRDREGTEAFF.

The J gene is TRBJ2-2, the V gene TRBV10-3; TCRdb's D call, TRBD1, is unchecked because there is no DNA. Per the germline V gene, CDR1 is ENHRY and CDR2 is SYGVKD. The length of the CDR3 is 16 residues. This CDR3 is CAISDMKQGMTGELFF.

This chain uses TRBV6-1 with TRBJ1-5; TCRdb's D call, TRBD1, is unchecked because there is no DNA. Germline-derived CDR1 and CDR2 are MNHNS and SASEGT. This CDR3 is built from 16 residues. CDR3 in amino acids: CASRLTWTGSNQPQHF.